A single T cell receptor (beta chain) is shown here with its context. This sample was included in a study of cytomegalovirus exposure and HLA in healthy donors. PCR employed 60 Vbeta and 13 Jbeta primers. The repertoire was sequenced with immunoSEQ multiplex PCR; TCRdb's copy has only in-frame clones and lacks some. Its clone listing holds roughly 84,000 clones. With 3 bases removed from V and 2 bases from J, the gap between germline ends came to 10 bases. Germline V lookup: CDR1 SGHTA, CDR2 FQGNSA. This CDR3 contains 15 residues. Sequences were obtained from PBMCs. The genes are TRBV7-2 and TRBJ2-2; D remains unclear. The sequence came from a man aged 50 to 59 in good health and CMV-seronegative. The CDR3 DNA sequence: TGTGCCAGCAGCTTTCAGGTTTCAAACACCGGGGAGCTGTTTTTT. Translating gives CASSFQVSNTGELFF. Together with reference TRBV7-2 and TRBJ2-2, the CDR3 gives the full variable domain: GAGVSQSPSNKVTEKGKDVELRCDPISGHTALYWYRQSLGQGLEFLIYFQGNSAPDKSGLPSDRFSAERTGGSVSTLTIQRTQQEDSAVYLCASSFQVSNTGELFFGEGSRLTVL.